The 16 T cell receptor beta chains given below trace back to one sample, sequenced in a study of T cell responses to AZD1222 COVID-19 vaccine. The repertoire was sequenced with immunoSEQ multiplex PCR; TCRdb's copy has only in-frame clones and lacks some. Of under 35,000 clones in the sample, 70% to 90% were seen once. The sequencing used peripheral blood, collected 28 days after the second AZD1222 dose. The receptor set was obtained from an adult who received the AZD1222 COVID-19 vaccine.

This sequence joins TRBV27 and TRBJ2-5, with no clear D. V lost 2 bases to trimming and J lost 5 bases, with 18 bases between them. The CDR3 runs 16 residues. Germline assignment: CDR1 MNHEY and CDR2 SMNVEV (reference sequence). CDR3 bases: TGTGCCAGCAGTTTAAGGCCGGGCCGCCGGATTGAGACCCAGTACTTC. Translating gives CASSLRPGRRIETQYF.

The chain is built from TRBV3-1 (or the pseudogene TRBV3-2) and TRBJ2-1; 8 bases line up with TRBD2. J was trimmed by 2 bases and V by 4 bases; bases with no gene match: 4. This CDR3 has 15 amino acids. Germline-derived CDR1 and CDR2 are LGHDT and YNNKEL (reference sequence). In DNA, the CDR3 is TGTGCCAGCAGCCTGGCGGGGGGTACCTACAATGAGCAGTTCTTC. It translates to CASSLAGGTYNEQFF.

The genes are TRBV7-2 and TRBJ2-3, with TRBD1 as a possible D gene (6 bases). The CDR3 is 14 amino acids. CDR1 and CDR2 (germline): SGHTA, FQGNSA. V lost 5 bases to trimming and J lost 0 bases, with 9 bases between them. CDR3 protein: CASSIGQSTDTQYF. The CDR3 bases are TGTGCCAGCAGCATAGGACAGAGCACAGATACGCAGTATTTT. Combining the CDR3 with reference TRBV7-2 and TRBJ2-3 gives the whole variable domain GAGVSQSPSNKVTEKGKDVELRCDPISGHTALYWYRQSLGQGLEFLIYFQGNSAPDKSGLPSDRFSAERTGGSVSTLTIQRTQQEDSAVYLCASSIGQSTDTQYFGPGTRLTVL.

This clone is a singleton in its sample. The chain has TRBV5-1 and TRBJ2-5, with D perhaps matching TRBD1 (5 bases). This CDR3 is built from 14 residues. The V end lost 0 bases, the J end lost 4 bases, and 10 bases lay between the germline ends. Germline V gene lookup returns CDR1 SGHRS and CDR2 YFSETQ. CDR3: CASSLVQGRETQYF. In nucleotides, the CDR3 is TGCGCCAGCAGCTTGGTTCAGGGTCGAGAGACCCAGTACTTC.

The gene calls are TRBV9 and TRBJ2-2; TRBD2 aligns across 13 bases. Trimming at V came to 4 bases and at J to 10 bases, leaving 7 bases not matched to a gene. Germline V lookup: CDR1 SGDLS, CDR2 YYNGEE. This CDR3 spans 15 amino acids. The CDR3: CASSPRGTSGVELFF. CDR3 bases: TGTGCCAGCAGCCCGAGGGGGACTAGCGGGGTGGAGCTGTTTTTT.

The chain combines TRBV5-1 with TRBJ1-3; D not certain. Germline values: CDR1 SGHRS, CDR2 YFSETQ. Deletions cut 4 bases from V and 0 bases from J, with 11 bases between. The CDR3 runs to 15 residues. In DNA form, the CDR3 reads TGCGCCAGCAGCCTAGGACCGGTCTCTGGAAACACCATATATTTT. Its protein is CASSLGPVSGNTIYF.

The rearrangement links TRBV19 to TRBJ1-3; 7 bases match TRBD1. The trim removed 5 bases at V and 11 bases at J, leaving 6 bases unmatched. The CDR3 is 12 amino acids. Germline CDR1 reads LNHDA; CDR2 reads SQIVND (reference sequence). The CDR3 nucleotides are TGTGCCAGTAGTCCCGACAGGGTGGCCATATATTTT. This translates into CASSPDRVAIYF.

The chain joins TRBV6-5 to TRBJ1-5, with D possibly being TRBD1 (6 bases). V was cut by 6 bases and J by 4 bases, with 13 bases left in between. The CDR3 runs to 14 residues. Germline loops: CDR1 MNHEY, CDR2 SVGAGI. CDR3 region: CASRGAAGNQPQHF. The CDR3 DNA reads as TGTGCCAGCAGGGGGGCCGCGGGGAATCAGCCCCAGCATTTT.

The V and J genes are TRBV6-5 and TRBJ2-7; a weak D match, TRBD1 (6 bases). V was pared by 2 bases and J by 1 base, with 9 bases between. CDR1 is MNHEY, CDR2 SVGAGI, per germline. CDR3 length: 14 residues. DNA for the CDR3: TGTGCCAGCAGTTACACAGGACAGTCCTACGAGCAGTACTTC. It is translated as CASSYTGQSYEQYF.

The rearrangement joins TRBV14 to TRBJ1-1; 10 bases fit TRBD1. Germline V lookup: CDR1 SGHDN, CDR2 FVKESK. The CDR3 contains 15 residues. Trimming cost V 4 bases and J 7 bases; bases outside gene matches: 9. Here the CDR3 reads CASSPRTGGFGEAFF. The CDR3 DNA reads as TGTGCCAGCAGCCCCAGGACAGGGGGGTTTGGTGAAGCTTTCTTT. The full variable domain, completed using reference TRBV14 and TRBJ1-1, is EAGVTQFPSHSVIEKGQTVTLRCDPISGHDNLYWYRRVMGKEIKFLLHFVKESKQDESGMPNNRFLAERTGGTYSTLKVQPAELEDSGVYFCASSPRTGGFGEAFFGQGTRLTVV.

The chain links TRBV7-9 to TRBJ1-6; D is possibly TRBD1 (6 bases). The germline V and J ends were trimmed by 8 bases and 9 bases, with 26 bases remaining between them. This CDR3 spans 17 amino acids. Per the germline V gene, CDR1 is SEHNR and CDR2 is FQNEAQ (reference sequence). CDR3: CASPTHDRKGPSSPLHF. The CDR3 DNA sequence: TGTGCCAGCCCCACCCACGACAGGAAGGGGCCGAGTTCACCCCTCCACTTT.

The gene calls are TRBV7-3 and TRBJ1-2; a possible D gene is TRBD1 (6 bases). The CDR3 extends over 14 amino acids. CDR1 and CDR2 from the germline V gene are SGHTA and FQGTGA. Deletions cut 5 bases from V and 4 bases from J, with 14 bases between. CDR3 loop: CASSPDGQTYGYTF. The CDR3 DNA follows: TGTGCCAGCAGCCCCGACGGACAGACCTATGGCTACACCTTC. Full variable domain (remainder filled in from reference TRBV7-3 and TRBJ1-2): GAGVSQTPSNKVTEKGKYVELRCDPISGHTALYWYRQSLGQGPEFLIYFQGTGAADDSGLPNDRFFAVRPEGSVSTLKIQRTERGDSAVYLCASSPDGQTYGYTFGSGTRLTVV.

V is TRBV6-2 or TRBV6-3 and J is TRBJ2-7, with D possibly matching TRBD1 (5 bases). V was clipped by 5 bases and J by 2 bases, with 13 bases between them. The germline V gene encodes CDR1 MNHEY and CDR2 SVGEGT. The CDR3 sequence is 14 residues long. The chain's CDR3 is CASSDPRGAYEQYF. CDR3 DNA sequence: TGTGCCAGCAGTGACCCAAGGGGCGCCTACGAGCAGTACTTC.

This clone appeared once. The rearrangement uses TRBV3-1 (or the pseudogene TRBV3-2) and TRBJ2-5; TRBD1 agrees at 7 bases. The CDR3 loop spans 15 amino acids. Germline V gives CDR1 LGHDT, CDR2 YNNKEL (reference sequence). After removal of 3 bases from V and 1 base from J, the junction contained 5 bases not matched to a gene. The DNA of the CDR3 is TGTGCCAGCAGCCATAGACAGGGCCCCCAAGAGACCCAGTACTTC. Amino acid sequence: CASSHRQGPQETQYF.

This chain links TRBV5-4 with TRBJ1-2; D is unresolved. The CDR3 spans 13 residues. V was pared by 2 bases and J by 2 bases, with 7 bases between. Looked up from germline, CDR1 is SGHNT and CDR2 is YYREEE (reference sequence). The CDR3 protein is CASSFSNNYGYTF. As DNA, the CDR3 is TGTGCCAGCAGCTTTTCCAACAACTATGGCTACACCTTC. Combining the CDR3 with reference TRBV5-4 and TRBJ1-2 gives the whole variable domain ETGVTQSPTHLIKTRGQQVTLRCSSQSGHNTVSWYQQALGQGPQFIFQYYREEENGRGNFPPRFSGLQFPNYSSELNVNALELDDSALYLCASSFSNNYGYTFGSGTRLTVV.

The V call is TRBV7-3, the J call TRBJ2-5; 7 nucleotides match TRBD1. The germline CDR1 and CDR2 sequences are SGHTA and FQGTGA. V shed 5 bases, J shed 7 bases, and the junction held 7 bases outside the gene matches. The CDR3 covers 13 residues. The CDR3 spells CASSPRTGGTQYF. In DNA form, the CDR3 reads TGTGCCAGCAGCCCGCGGACAGGTGGGACCCAGTACTTC.